This T cell receptor (beta chain) came from a study of T cells in Graves' hyperthyroidism and ophthalmopathy. TCR beta CDR3 region amplification was performed from RNA transcripts. When the TCR CDR3 underwent first-round RT-PCR, the HTBI primer set was used. TCRdb reprocessed the multiplex PCR reads via MiXCR and lists one record per CDR3 protein. Of 600,000 to 650,000 distinct CDR3 sequences detected, 15% to 20% appear once; the ten largest clones hold around 4%. In patients aged 18 to 65, hyperthyroidism was newly diagnosed, with duration under 2 months. Diagnoses used clinical symptoms, serum thyroxine and TRAb, thyroid ultrasound and orbital computed tomography. Trimming removed 1 base from V and 6 bases from J, with 21 bases in between. The CDR3 is 18 amino acids. Germline loops: CDR1 MGHRA, CDR2 YSYEKL. Overall study findings and caveats: Expanded thyroid clonotypes (above 0.001) were mostly also found in blood.

Points on this clonotype: Its specificity is not known.

The sequence came from a young woman with Graves' hyperthyroidism. The chain is built from TRBV4-1 and TRBJ2-2; D tentatively fits TRBD1 or TRBD2 (5 bases each). The sample comprised blood. CDR3 residues: CASSQVRLGRRDAGELFF. CDR3 nucleotide sequence: TGCGCCAGCAGCCAAGTAAGGTTGGGGAGAAGGGACGCCGGGGAGCTGTTTTTT.